Listed below are T cell receptor beta chains from one sample, sequenced in a study of T cells in Graves' hyperthyroidism and ophthalmopathy. TCRdb redid the calling of the multiplex PCR reads with MiXCR, one entry per CDR3 protein. The data show fewer than 350,000 distinct CDR3 sequences, roughly 18% seen once. Sequencing used blood. Every receptor here comes from a man in his forties or fifties with Graves' ophthalmopathy. The conserved cysteine and the conserved F or W are not part of the CDR3 here. Each record gives: V gene, clone size, J gene, CDR3 protein. A clone size is listed for some rows: how often the clone was seen (once, few, many), or a class if it is expanded.

>TRBV7-9|NA|TRBJ1-2
ASSPLGARGYT
>TRBV30|many|TRBJ2-7
AWGRSSYEQY
>TRBV9|NA|TRBJ2-4
ASSVNGDRADIQY
>TRBV6-1|NA|TRBJ2-7
ASSLEESYEQY
>TRBV7-9|many|TRBJ1-1
ASSQPRGRASNTEAF
>TRBV28|many|TRBJ1-5
ASSRTQPQH
>TRBV28|NA|TRBJ2-7
AFSLYEQY
>TRBV5-5|medium-sized|TRBJ2-2
ASSWVDTGELF
>TRBV20-1|few|TRBJ2-2
SATGQDLNTGELF
>TRBV3-1|many|TRBJ2-1
ASSRLAGGSYNEQF
>TRBV11-1|many|TRBJ1-1
ASSPYRQSNTEAF
>TRBV6-2/TRBV6-3|NA|TRBJ2-3
ASSHQRGRGTDTQY
>TRBV11-2|NA|TRBJ2-7
ASSPPRREGYEQY
>TRBV20-1|many|TRBJ1-2
SARGRETHGRNYGYT
>TRBV28|many|TRBJ1-2
ASDPLEGPYGYT
>TRBV29-1|NA|TRBJ2-5
SVEDVGGQETQY
>TRBV9|NA|TRBJ2-1
ASSVDGGPPNNEQF
>TRBV5-4|NA|TRBJ2-1
ASSLPYGGSSYNEQF
>TRBV6-1|few|TRBJ1-2
ASTNRQGVDYGYT
>TRBV24-1|few|TRBJ1-1
ATRPGDWDRGPNTEAF
>TRBV5-1|many|TRBJ2-7
ASSLEELGGREQY
>TRBV18|many|TRBJ1-1
ASLPGLNTEAF
>TRBV5-1|many|TRBJ2-7
ASSWTGSYEQY
>TRBV18|few|TRBJ1-1
ASSHGGTEAF
>TRBV5-1|many|TRBJ1-1
ASSFGDRPEAF
>TRBV6-1|few|TRBJ1-5
ASSESQGGPQH
>TRBV7-3|NA|TRBJ2-3
ASSALAASTDTQY
>TRBV5-1|NA|TRBJ1-6
ASSHTGTGSPGGNSPLH
>TRBV12-3/TRBV12-4|NA|TRBJ1-1
ASSTRQGMNTEAF
>TRBV5-1|many|TRBJ2-7
ASSSRTGAYEQY
>TRBV12-3/TRBV12-4|few|TRBJ1-5
ASSGTGEGNQPQH
>TRBV11-2|many|TRBJ2-5
ASRQTGGGRETQY
>TRBV6-1|NA|TRBJ2-7
ASSNLPPGLAGAYEQY
>TRBV11-2|few|TRBJ1-4
ASSLNSGNEKLF
>TRBV3-1|many|TRBJ2-3
ASSQQRTSGRDTQY
>TRBV13|NA|TRBJ2-1
ASSSFLAGELGTYNEQF
>TRBV12-3/TRBV12-4|many|TRBJ1-5
ASSLTDSNQPQH
>TRBV20-1|NA|TRBJ1-6
SARVGGVDSPLH
>TRBV24-1|NA|TRBJ2-2
ATSDPPGLAGGSGELF
>TRBV9|NA|TRBJ2-1
ASSGGASGDNEQF
>TRBV28|many|TRBJ1-2
ASSLGGQAPYGYT
>TRBV6-1|many|TRBJ1-5
ASRPESLPWDTRAPYNQPQH
>TRBV11-1|NA|TRBJ2-7
ASSPHILYEQY
>TRBV9|many|TRBJ2-7
ASSVSPTTYEQY
>TRBV14|NA|TRBJ1-6
ASSQQAWSSPLH
>TRBV7-9|many|TRBJ2-1
ASSLVLAGGKNEQF
>TRBV5-4|few|TRBJ2-1
ASSSAGTESYNEQF
>TRBV5-1|few|TRBJ2-5
ASSLPGLRQETQY
>TRBV11-2|many|TRBJ2-7
ASSLDLGRTYEQY
>TRBV7-8|few|TRBJ1-5
ASRSEANQPQH
>TRBV11-1|NA|TRBJ2-7
ASSHPSGRASVREQY
>TRBV30|few|TRBJ2-1
AWSVQFNEQF
>TRBV19|NA|TRBJ2-2
ASSMVGLALTGELF
>TRBV9|few|TRBJ2-2
ASSVLGYTGELF
>TRBV20-1|many|TRBJ2-5
SARDQAGVQETQY
>TRBV20-1|many|TRBJ1-2
SARSQGGYGYT
>TRBV24-1|NA|TRBJ2-5
ATSDPTPGTSRQETQY
>TRBV7-8|NA|TRBJ1-5
ASSLGLGGGTLTQPQH